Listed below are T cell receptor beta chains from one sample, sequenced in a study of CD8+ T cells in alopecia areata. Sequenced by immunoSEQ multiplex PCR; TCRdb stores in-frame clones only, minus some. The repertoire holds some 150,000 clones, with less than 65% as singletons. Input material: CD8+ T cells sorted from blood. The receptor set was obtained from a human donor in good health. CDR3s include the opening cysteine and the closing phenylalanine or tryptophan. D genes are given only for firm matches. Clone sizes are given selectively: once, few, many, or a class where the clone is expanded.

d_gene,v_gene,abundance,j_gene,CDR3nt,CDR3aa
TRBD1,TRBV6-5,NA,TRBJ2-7,TGTGCCAGCAGGCCCGGGACAGGGGGCTACGAGCAGTACTTC,CASRPGTGGYEQYF
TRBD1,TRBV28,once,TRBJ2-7,TGTGCCAGCCAGGACAGGGGGCGGCACGAGCAGTACTTC,CASQDRGRHEQYF
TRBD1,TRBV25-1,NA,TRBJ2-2,TGTGCCAGCACAGGACAGGTCACCGGGGAGCTGTTTTTT,CASTGQVTGELFF
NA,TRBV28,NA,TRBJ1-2,TGTGCCAGCAGTGAAAACAGCTTCTATGGCTACACCTTC,CASSENSFYGYTF
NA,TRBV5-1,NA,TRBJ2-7,TGCGCCAGCAGCTTGGCCGTCAGATCGGGCGAGCAGTACTTC,CASSLAVRSGEQYF
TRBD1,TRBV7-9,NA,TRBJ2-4,TGTGCCAGCAGCGAAGGGACAGTATTAACTCAGTACTTC,CASSEGTVLTQYF
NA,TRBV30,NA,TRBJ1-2,TGTGCCTGGACGAGTGGGGGACCGTATGGCTACACCTTC,CAWTSGGPYGYTF
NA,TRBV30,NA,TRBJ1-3,TGTGCCTGGAGTCAGGGCGTCGGAAACACCATATATTTT,CAWSQGVGNTIYF
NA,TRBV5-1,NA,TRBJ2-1,TGCGCCAGCAGCTTGGAGTGGAGGCATGAGCAGTTCTTC,CASSLEWRHEQFF
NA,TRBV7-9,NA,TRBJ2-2,TGTGCCAGCAGCGCCAGACAGGCGAACACCGGGGAGCTGTTTTTT,CASSARQANTGELFF
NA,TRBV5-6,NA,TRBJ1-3,TGTGCCAGCAGCTACCGACAGGCTGGAAACACCATATATTTT,CASSYRQAGNTIYF
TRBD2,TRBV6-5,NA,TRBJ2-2,TGTGCCAGCAGTTACACGGGAGGGCGAACCGGGGAGCTGTTTTTT,CASSYTGGRTGELFF
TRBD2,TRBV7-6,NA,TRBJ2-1,TGTGCCAGCACCGCAAGCGGTAGCGGGATGGATGAGCAGTTCTTC,CASTASGSGMDEQFF
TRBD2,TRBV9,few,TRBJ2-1,TGTGCCAGCAGTGCCCAGGCGGGAGCTTTCTACAATGAGCAGTTCTTC,CASSAQAGAFYNEQFF
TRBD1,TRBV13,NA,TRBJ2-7,TGTGCCAGCAGCTTTGGGACAGGGGACGAGCAGTACTTC,CASSFGTGDEQYF
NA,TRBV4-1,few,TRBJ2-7,TGCGCCAGCAGCCGGAGTACCTCCTACGAGCAGTACTTC,CASSRSTSYEQYF
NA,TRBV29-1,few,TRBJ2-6,TGCAGCGTTGAAGTTCAGGGTTCCTCTGGGGCCAACGTCCTGACTTTC,CSVEVQGSSGANVLTF
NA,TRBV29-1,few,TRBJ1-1,TGCAGCGTTGACTCCCCCCAGTCCGCGAACACTGAAGCTTTCTTT,CSVDSPQSANTEAFF
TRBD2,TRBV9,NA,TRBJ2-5,TGTGCCAGCAGCCCAAGAGGACTAGCGGAAGAGACCCAGTACTTC,CASSPRGLAEETQYF
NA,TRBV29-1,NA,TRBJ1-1,TGCAGCGTTGAAGGCAGGGAAATGACTTTCTTT,CSVEGREMTFF
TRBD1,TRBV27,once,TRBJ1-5,TGTGCCAGCAGTTTATCCACGACAGGGCTGAGGCATTTT,CASSLSTTGLRHF
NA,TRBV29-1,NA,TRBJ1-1,TGCAGCGTCATACACGTGAACACTGAAGCTTTCTTT,CSVIHVNTEAFF
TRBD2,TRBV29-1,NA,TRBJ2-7,TGCAGCGTTGAAGACCGGACTAGCGGTTCCTACGAGCAGTACTTC,CSVEDRTSGSYEQYF
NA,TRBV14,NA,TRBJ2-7,TGTGCCAGCAGCCCTGACAGCTCCTACGAGCAGTACTTC,CASSPDSSYEQYF
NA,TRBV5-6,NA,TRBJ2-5,TGTGCCAGCAGCTTGTTAGGGCAAGAGACCCAGTACTTC,CASSLLGQETQYF
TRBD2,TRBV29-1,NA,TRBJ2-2,TGCAGCGTTACCGGACGAGGGACTAGCGGGAGCGGCAGGGAGCTGTTTTTT,CSVTGRGTSGSGRELFF
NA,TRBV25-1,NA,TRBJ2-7,TGTGCCAGCAGTGTACAGGGTTCCCTTTACGAGCAGTACTTC,CASSVQGSLYEQYF
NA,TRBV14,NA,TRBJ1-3,TGTGCCAGCAGCCAAGATCCCTACCCTTCAAACACCATATATTTT,CASSQDPYPSNTIYF
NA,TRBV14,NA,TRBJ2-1,TGTGCCAGCAGCCCGGACAGAAACAATGAGCAGTTCTTC,CASSPDRNNEQFF
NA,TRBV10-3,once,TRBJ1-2,TGTGCCATCAGTGAGCCAGCAGGCTATGGCTACACCTTC,CAISEPAGYGYTF
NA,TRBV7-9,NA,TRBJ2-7,TGTGCCAGCAGCTTAGTTGGTTACGAGCAGTACTTC,CASSLVGYEQYF